Each of the 28 T cell receptor beta chains below was sequenced from the same sample in a study of Ad26.COV2.S vaccination and SARS-CoV-2 variants. Only in-frame clones appear in the TCRdb table, and some are missing; sequencing was by immunoSEQ multiplex PCR. The table has about 480,000 clones, 70% to 90% seen once. Treatment noted: about 20 received Ad26.COV2.S at low or high dose, single or two shots; 5 received placebo; per-sample allocation not given. It was on day 63 after the first vaccine or placebo injection that samples were taken. The source was peripheral blood, collected in a trial of Ad26.COV2.S vaccine versus placebo. These receptors all come from a person between 18 and 60 years old who received the Ad26.COV2.S COVID-19 vaccine or a placebo.

The J gene is TRBJ1-1, the V gene TRBV20-1; D is possibly TRBD1 (5 bases). The CDR3 contains 11 residues. The germline V and J ends were trimmed by 1 base and 8 bases, with 8 bases remaining between them. Germline V lookup: CDR1 DFQATT, CDR2 SNEGSKA (reference sequence). DNA of the CDR3: TGCAGTGCTAGAGTTCGACAGGAAGCTTTCTTT. Protein: CSARVRQEAFF.

This clone was found once. The chain recombines TRBV20-1 with TRBJ2-3; no clear D. With 3 bases removed from V and 3 bases from J, the gap between germline ends came to 10 bases. From germline, CDR1 is DFQATT and CDR2 SNEGSKA (reference sequence). The CDR3 sequence is 13 residues long. The CDR3 DNA reads as TGCAGTGCTAGTCGAGTTACGACAGATACGCAGTATTTT. Translated, it gives CSASRVTTDTQYF.

V gene TRBV18 combines with J gene TRBJ2-2; 15 nucleotides line up with TRBD2. From germline, CDR1 is KGHSH and CDR2 LQKENI. V lost 1 base and J lost 5; bases outside the gene matches: 11. CDR3 length: 20 residues. The CDR3 is CASSPRHGGTSGRQTGELFF. The CDR3 region has the DNA TGTGCCAGCTCACCACGCCACGGTGGGACTAGCGGGAGGCAAACCGGGGAGCTGTTTTTT.

CDR3 DNA: TGTGTCACAGGATGGAACACTGAAGCTTTCTTT. Translation gives CVTGWNTEAFF. The genes are TRBV19 and TRBJ1-1, with D tentatively TRBD1 (5 bases). This CDR3 spans 11 amino acids. Germline loops: CDR1 LNHDA, CDR2 SQIVND (reference sequence).

V and J are TRBV7-2 and TRBJ2-5; D is unclear. The CDR3 is made up of 15 amino acids. The V and J ends lost 4 bases and 1 base respectively, with 13 bases between them. Germline loops: CDR1 SGHTA, CDR2 FQGNSA. The CDR3 nucleotides read TGTGCCAGCAGCTCCCTATTTCAAAGCCAAGAGACCCAGTACTTC. This translates into CASSSLFQSQETQYF.

The rearrangement joins TRBV28 to TRBJ1-5, with TRBD1 as a possible D gene (5 bases). V lost 5 bases, J lost 5 bases, and 16 bases lay in between. The CDR3 length is 15 residues. From germline, CDR1 is MDHEN and CDR2 SYDVKM. CDR3 coding DNA: TGTGCCAGCAGTCTGATCGAGGGGCAGCATCAGCCCCAGCATTTT. Its translation is CASSLIEGQHQPQHF.

The rearrangement uses TRBV29-1 and TRBJ2-1; 10 nucleotides match TRBD2. Germline CDR1 SQVTM, CDR2 ANQGSEA. V shed 5 bases and J 12 bases; nucleotides not matched to a gene: 13. The length of the CDR3 is 14 residues. The CDR3 bases are TGCAGCGTTTCGGCAACTAGCGGGATAGTCGGGCAGTTCTTC. Its translation: CSVSATSGIVGQFF.

V usage is TRBV5-4 and J usage is TRBJ1-1; tentatively, D is TRBD1 (5 bases). CDR1 is SGHNT, CDR2 YYREEE, per germline (reference sequence). CDR3 length: 15 amino acids. V lost 1 base to trimming and J lost 1 base, with 11 bases between them. The CDR3, as DNA: TGTGCCAGCAGCTTGAACCCGGGGGGGAACACTGAAGCTTTCTTT. It translates to CASSLNPGGNTEAFF.

The sample holds one count of this clone. The V gene is TRBV12-3 or TRBV12-4, the J gene TRBJ1-1; D might be TRBD1 (6 bases). V dropped 2 bases and J dropped 4 bases, with 8 bases sitting between them. CDR3 size: 13 residues. The CDR3: CASSLNRATEAFF. The CDR3 DNA reads as TGTGCCAGCAGTTTAAACAGGGCCACTGAAGCTTTCTTT.

The V gene is TRBV6-6, the J gene TRBJ2-5; D tentatively reads TRBD1 or TRBD2 (6 bases each). The CDR3 is 13 residues long. Trimming pared 6 bases from V and 5 bases from J, leaving 13 bases between. CDR1 and CDR2 from the germline V gene are MNHNY and SVGAGI (reference sequence). The CDR3 reads CASRQGLGETQYF. In nucleotides, the CDR3 is TGTGCCAGCAGACAGGGACTCGGCGAGACCCAGTACTTC.

The J gene is TRBJ1-5, the V gene TRBV19; a possible D gene is TRBD1 (5 bases). Trimming cost V 5 bases and J 6 bases, with 17 bases left between them. The CDR3 spans 15 residues. CDR1 and CDR2 from the germline V gene are LNHDA and SQIVND (reference sequence). The CDR3 DNA follows: TGTGCCAGTAGTGCTTTCCCCGGCAGGGCTCAGCCCCAGCATTTT. Translated, it gives CASSAFPGRAQPQHF.

V is TRBV29-1 and J is TRBJ1-4; D perhaps matches TRBD1 (5 bases). Germline lookup yields CDR1 SQVTM and CDR2 ANQGSEA. The length of the CDR3 is 12 residues. The V gene lost 4 bases and the J gene lost 7 bases, with 10 bases spanning the gap. The CDR3 spells CSVANGGEKLFF. The CDR3 nucleotides are TGCAGCGTTGCTAATGGGGGTGAAAAACTGTTTTTT.

V and J are TRBV19 and TRBJ1-1; 8 nucleotides agree with TRBD1. Germline values: CDR1 LNHDA, CDR2 SQIVND (reference sequence). V was pared by 1 base and J by 6 bases, with 10 bases of the junction left unmatched. The CDR3 loop spans 16 amino acids. The CDR3 loop reads CASSIGPGTGGSEAFF. The CDR3 DNA reads as TGTGCCAGTAGTATAGGTCCCGGGACAGGTGGATCTGAAGCTTTCTTT.

This clone was seen once. CDR3 coding DNA: TGTGCCAGCAGCGGAGGGGGAAACACCGGGGAGCTGTTTTTT. As protein: CASSGGGNTGELFF. The chain combines TRBV5-6 with TRBJ2-2; TRBD1 or TRBD2 may be the D gene (6 bases each). V was cut by 4 bases and J by 2 bases, with 9 bases left in between. There are 14 residues in the CDR3. The V gene's germline CDR1 is SGHDT and CDR2 YYEEEE.

This clone was seen just once. CDR3: CASSLAGLALYEQYF. In DNA, the CDR3 is TGTGCCAGCAGCTTAGCTGGCCTAGCACTCTACGAGCAGTACTTC. The chain combines TRBV7-2 with TRBJ2-7, with D possibly TRBD2 on 5 matching bases. Per the germline V gene, CDR1 is SGHTA and CDR2 is FQGNSA. There are 15 residues in the CDR3. Trimming took 0 bases from V and 3 from J, leaving 12 bases between them.

This chain links TRBV19 with TRBJ2-7; D is undetermined. V dropped 0 bases and J dropped 6 bases, with 12 bases sitting between them. Looked up from germline, CDR1 is LNHDA and CDR2 is SQIVND (reference sequence). The CDR3 consists of 14 residues. The CDR3 DNA is TGTGCCAGTAGTATAGATATCGTCAGTTCCGAGCAGTACTTC. This gives the protein CASSIDIVSSEQYF. The variable domain in full, with the rest retrieved from reference TRBV19 and TRBJ2-7, is DGGITQSPKYLFRKEGQNVTLSCEQNLNHDAMYWYRQDPGQGLRLIYYSQIVNDFQKGDIAEGYSVSREKKESFPLTVTSAQKNPTAFYLCASSIDIVSSEQYFGPGTRLTVT.

The V call is TRBV7-9, the J call TRBJ2-2; a possible D gene is TRBD2 (5 bases). CDR1 is SEHNR and CDR2 is FQNEAQ in the germline V gene (reference sequence). V was cut by 5 bases and J by 1 base, with 11 bases left in between. The CDR3 contains 15 residues. CDR3 sequence (DNA): TGTGCCAGCAGCCCGCTAGCTATGAACACCGGGGAGCTGTTTTTT. It encodes CASSPLAMNTGELFF.

This clone was counted once. The V call is TRBV30, the J call TRBJ2-3, with 8 bases fitting TRBD1. The trim removed 5 bases at V and 8 bases at J, leaving 6 bases unmatched. The CDR3 sequence is 12 residues long. The V gene's germline CDR1 is GTSNPN and CDR2 SVGIG (reference sequence). The CDR3 loop is CAWEHRGFTQYF. For the CDR3, the DNA is TGTGCCTGGGAACACAGGGGGTTTACGCAGTATTTT.

V and J are TRBV5-1 and TRBJ2-3, with TRBD1 identical over 8 bases. CDR3 length: 15 residues. Germline V gene data show CDR1 as SGHRS and CDR2 as YFSETQ. After removal of 2 bases from V and 0 bases from J, the junction contained 2 bases not matched to a gene. CDR3 loop: CASSFRGLSTDTQYF. CDR3 nucleotides: TGCGCCAGCAGCTTCAGGGGGCTGAGCACAGATACGCAGTATTTT. The full variable domain, in which reference TRBV5-1 and TRBJ2-3 provide the parts outside the CDR3, is KAGVTQTPRYLIKTRGQQVTLSCSPISGHRSVSWYQQTPGQGLQFLFEYFSETQRNKGNFPGRFSGRQFSNSRSEMNVSTLELGDSALYLCASSFRGLSTDTQYFGPGTRLTVL.

V gene TRBV28 combines with J gene TRBJ2-7; TRBD2 might be the D (5 bases). Deletions cut 8 bases from V and 11 bases from J, with 13 bases between. The CDR3 contains 10 residues. Germline lookup yields CDR1 MDHEN and CDR2 SYDVKM. The CDR3 loop reads CASEDFWEYF. CDR3 DNA sequence: TGTGCCAGCGAGGACTTCTGGGAGTACTTC. Supplemented by reference TRBV28 and TRBJ2-7, the full variable domain reads DVKVTQSSRYLVKRTGEKVFLECVQDMDHENMFWYRQDPGLGLRLIYFSYDVKMKEKGDIPEGYSVSREKKERFSLILESASTNQTSMYLCASEDFWEYFGPGTRLTVT.

V gene TRBV28 combines with J gene TRBJ2-7; 9 bases match TRBD1. This CDR3 is 16 amino acids long. The germline gives CDR1 MDHEN, CDR2 SYDVKM. The V segment lost 5 bases and the J segment 2 bases; nucleotides outside the gene matches: 10. The CDR3 spells CASSPYGTGIAYEQYF. The CDR3 coding sequence is TGTGCCAGCAGTCCATATGGGACAGGGATAGCCTACGAGCAGTACTTC.

The genes are TRBV11-2 and TRBJ2-3; D is ambiguous. The CDR3 has 14 residues. V lost 2 bases, J lost 10 bases, and 16 bases lay in between. Germline assignment: CDR1 SGHAT and CDR2 FQNNGV. Here the CDR3 DNA reads TGTGCCAGCAGCTTAAGGTCTCCCCTACAAGCGCAGTATTTT. This codes for CASSLRSPLQAQYF.

This sequence joins TRBV18 and TRBJ2-1, with D possibly being TRBD2 (6 bases). This CDR3 has 14 residues. The V and J ends lost 2 bases and 5 bases respectively, with 10 bases between them. Germline CDR1 reads KGHSH; CDR2 reads LQKENI. The CDR3 protein is CASSPILADNEQFF. The CDR3 DNA follows: TGTGCCAGCTCACCAATCTTAGCGGACAATGAGCAGTTCTTC.

The chain links TRBV18 to TRBJ2-7, with 12 bases that match TRBD2. The CDR3 spans 16 residues. V lost 2 bases, J lost 3 bases, and 5 bases stayed unmatched. From germline, CDR1 is KGHSH and CDR2 LQKENI. For the CDR3, the DNA is TGTGCCAGCTCACCAGCCCCGGGACTAGCGGGCTACGAGCAGTACTTC. This codes for CASSPAPGLAGYEQYF.

The chain combines TRBV2 with TRBJ1-2; 11 bases agree with TRBD1. Germline values: CDR1 SNHLY, CDR2 FYNNEI. The CDR3 spans 14 residues. V lost 6 bases to trimming and J lost 4 bases; unmatched junction nucleotides: 4. Here the CDR3 reads CASRGQGDLYGYTF. The CDR3 coding sequence is TGTGCCAGCAGGGGACAGGGGGATCTCTATGGCTACACCTTC.

About this clone: This CDR3 is also generated by other DNA sequences in the sample. The CDR3 loop is CASSLTGNGYTF. The CDR3 DNA is TGTGCCAGCAGTTTGACAGGGAACGGCTACACCTTC. This chain uses TRBV28 with TRBJ1-2, with 7 positions matching TRBD1. The CDR3 has 12 residues. The V and J ends lost 3 bases and 8 bases, in that order; junction bases with no gene match: 3. Per the germline V gene, CDR1 is MDHEN and CDR2 is SYDVKM.

This clone was detected only once. This chain links TRBV30 with TRBJ2-7; 7 bases line up with TRBD2. CDR1 and CDR2 (germline): GTSNPN, SVGIG (reference sequence). The length of the CDR3 is 15 residues. Trimming took 8 bases from V and 7 from J; bases not matched to a gene: 20. CDR3 coding DNA: TGTGCCCGGGGGGATAAGACTGGCCAGGTGGAGGAGCAGTACTTC. This gives the protein CARGDKTGQVEEQYF.

The chain employs TRBV3-1 (or the pseudogene TRBV3-2) and TRBJ2-3; no reliable D call. This CDR3 is built from 14 residues. Trimming took 6 bases from V and 2 from J, leaving 12 bases between them. Germline CDR1 is LGHDT and CDR2 is YNNKEL (reference sequence). The CDR3 here is CASSGGASTDTQYF. The CDR3 nucleotides are TGTGCCAGCAGTGGCGGAGCATCCACAGATACGCAGTATTTT.